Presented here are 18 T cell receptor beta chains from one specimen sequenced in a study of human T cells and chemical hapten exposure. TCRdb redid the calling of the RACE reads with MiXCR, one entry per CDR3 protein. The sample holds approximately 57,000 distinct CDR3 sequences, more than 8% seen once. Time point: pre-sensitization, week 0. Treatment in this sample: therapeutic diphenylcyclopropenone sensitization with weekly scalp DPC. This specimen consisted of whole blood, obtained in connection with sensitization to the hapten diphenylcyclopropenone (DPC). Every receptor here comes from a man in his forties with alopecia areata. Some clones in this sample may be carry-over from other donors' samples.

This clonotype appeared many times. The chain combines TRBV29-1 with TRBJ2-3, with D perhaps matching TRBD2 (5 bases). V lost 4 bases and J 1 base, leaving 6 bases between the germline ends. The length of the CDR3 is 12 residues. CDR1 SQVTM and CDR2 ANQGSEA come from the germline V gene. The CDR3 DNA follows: TGCAGCGTTGTGAGGGGCACAGATACGCAGTATTTT. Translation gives CSVVRGTDTQYF.

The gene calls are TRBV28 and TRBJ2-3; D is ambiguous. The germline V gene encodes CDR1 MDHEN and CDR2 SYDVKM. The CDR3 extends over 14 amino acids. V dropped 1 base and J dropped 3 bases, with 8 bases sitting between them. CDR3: CASSLSPRTDTQYF. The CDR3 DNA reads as TGTGCCAGCAGTTTATCCCCTAGAACAGATACGCAGTATTTT.

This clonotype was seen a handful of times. The CDR3 loop reads CASSFTSGVQETQYF. CDR3 DNA sequence: TGTGCCAGCAGTTTCACTAGCGGGGTTCAAGAGACCCAGTACTTC. The gene calls are TRBV28 and TRBJ2-5; TRBD2 agrees at 10 bases. V was clipped by 3 bases and J by 2 bases; unmatched bases: 3. CDR3 length equals 15 residues. The germline CDR1 and CDR2 sequences are MDHEN and SYDVKM.

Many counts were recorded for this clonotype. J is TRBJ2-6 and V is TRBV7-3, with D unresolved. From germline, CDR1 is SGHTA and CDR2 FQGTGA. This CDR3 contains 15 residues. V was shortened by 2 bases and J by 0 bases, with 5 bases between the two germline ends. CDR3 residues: CASSLQVSGANVLTF. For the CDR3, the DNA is TGTGCCAGCAGCTTACAAGTCTCTGGGGCCAACGTCCTGACTTTC. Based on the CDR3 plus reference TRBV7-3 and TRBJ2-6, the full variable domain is GAGVSQTPSNKVTEKGKYVELRCDPISGHTALYWYRQSLGQGPEFLIYFQGTGAADDSGLPNDRFFAVRPEGSVSTLKIQRTERGDSAVYLCASSLQVSGANVLTFGAGSRLTVL.

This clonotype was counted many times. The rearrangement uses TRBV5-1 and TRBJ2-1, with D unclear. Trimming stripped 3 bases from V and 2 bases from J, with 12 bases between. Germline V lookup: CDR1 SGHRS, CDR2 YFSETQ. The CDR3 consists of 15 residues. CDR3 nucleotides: TGCGCCAGCAGCTCGTCAGGCAACCCCTACAATGAGCAGTTCTTC. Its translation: CASSSSGNPYNEQFF.

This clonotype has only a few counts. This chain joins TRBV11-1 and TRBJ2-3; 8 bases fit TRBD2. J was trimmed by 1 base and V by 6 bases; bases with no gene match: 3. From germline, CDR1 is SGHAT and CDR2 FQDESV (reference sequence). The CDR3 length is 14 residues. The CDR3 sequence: CASSRSGGTDTQYF. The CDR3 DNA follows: TGTGCCAGCAGTCGTAGCGGGGGCACAGATACGCAGTATTTT.

The CDR3 DNA sequence: TGTGCCAGCAGCCAAGCCTGGACAGCCTTCCACAATGAGCAGTTCTTC. Translated, it gives CASSQAWTAFHNEQFF. The chain links TRBV3-1 to TRBJ2-1; D might be TRBD1 (6 bases). The CDR3 totals 16 residues. CDR1 and CDR2 (germline): LGHDT, YNNKEL (reference sequence). Trimming left V 1 base short and J 5 bases short, with 15 bases between.

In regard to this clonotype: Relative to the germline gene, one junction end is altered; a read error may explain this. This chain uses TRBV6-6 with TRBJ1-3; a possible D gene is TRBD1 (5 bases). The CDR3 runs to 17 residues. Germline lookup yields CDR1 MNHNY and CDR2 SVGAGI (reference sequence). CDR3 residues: CASSYSRDSSSENTIYF. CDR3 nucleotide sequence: TGTGCCAGCAGTTACTCGAGAGACAGTAGCTCTGAAAACACCATATATTTT.

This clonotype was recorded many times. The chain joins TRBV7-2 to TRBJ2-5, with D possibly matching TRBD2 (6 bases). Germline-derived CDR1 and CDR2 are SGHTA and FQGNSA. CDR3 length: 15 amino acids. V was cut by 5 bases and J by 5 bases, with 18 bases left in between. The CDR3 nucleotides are TGTGCCAGCAGCCCTAGCGCCGGCAGTTTCGAGACCCAGTACTTC. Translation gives CASSPSAGSFETQYF.

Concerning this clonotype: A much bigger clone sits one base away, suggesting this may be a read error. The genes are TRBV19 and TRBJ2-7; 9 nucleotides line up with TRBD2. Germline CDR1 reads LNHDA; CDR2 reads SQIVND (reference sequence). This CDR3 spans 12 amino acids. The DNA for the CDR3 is TGTGCCAGTAGTTTACTAGCGGGCGAGCAGTGCTTC. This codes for CASSLLAGEQCF.

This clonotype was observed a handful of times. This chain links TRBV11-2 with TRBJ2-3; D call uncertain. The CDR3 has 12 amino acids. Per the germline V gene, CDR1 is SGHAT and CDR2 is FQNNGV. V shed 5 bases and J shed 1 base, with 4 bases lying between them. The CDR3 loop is CASSHGTDTQYF. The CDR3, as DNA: TGTGCCAGCAGCCACGGCACAGATACGCAGTATTTT.

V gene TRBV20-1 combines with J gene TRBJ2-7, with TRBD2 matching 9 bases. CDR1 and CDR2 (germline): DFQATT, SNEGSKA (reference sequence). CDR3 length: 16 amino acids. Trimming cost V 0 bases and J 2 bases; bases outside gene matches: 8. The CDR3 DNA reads TGCAGTGCTAGAGATACCTTAGCGGGAGCCCCCTACGAGCAGTACTTC. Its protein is CSARDTLAGAPYEQYF.

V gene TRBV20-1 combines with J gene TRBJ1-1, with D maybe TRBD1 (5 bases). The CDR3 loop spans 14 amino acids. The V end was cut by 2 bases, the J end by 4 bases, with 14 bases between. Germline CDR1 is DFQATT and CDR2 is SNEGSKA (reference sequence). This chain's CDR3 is CSARSGPPITEAFF. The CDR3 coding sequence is TGCAGTGCTAGATCGGGACCTCCGATCACTGAAGCTTTCTTT.

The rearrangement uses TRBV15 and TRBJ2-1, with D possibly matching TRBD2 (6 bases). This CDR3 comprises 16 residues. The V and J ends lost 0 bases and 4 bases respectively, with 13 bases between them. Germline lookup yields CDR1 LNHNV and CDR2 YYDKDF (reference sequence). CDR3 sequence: CATSRDSWGDYNEQFF. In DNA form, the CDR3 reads TGTGCCACCAGCAGAGATTCGTGGGGGGATTACAATGAGCAGTTCTTC.

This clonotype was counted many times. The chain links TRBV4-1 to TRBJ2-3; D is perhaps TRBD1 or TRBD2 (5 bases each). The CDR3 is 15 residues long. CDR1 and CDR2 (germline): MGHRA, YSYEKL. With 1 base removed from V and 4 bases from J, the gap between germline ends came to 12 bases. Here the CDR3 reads CASSQGWQGPDTQYF. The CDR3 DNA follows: TGCGCCAGCAGCCAAGGATGGCAGGGACCAGATACGCAGTATTTT.

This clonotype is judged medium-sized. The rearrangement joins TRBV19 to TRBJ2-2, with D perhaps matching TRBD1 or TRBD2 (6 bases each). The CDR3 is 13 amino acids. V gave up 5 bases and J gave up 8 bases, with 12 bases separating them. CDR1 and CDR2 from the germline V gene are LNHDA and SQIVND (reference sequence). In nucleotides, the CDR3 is TGTGCCAGTAGTCGAGGGGGGTTGGGGGAGCTGTTTTTT. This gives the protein CASSRGGLGELFF.

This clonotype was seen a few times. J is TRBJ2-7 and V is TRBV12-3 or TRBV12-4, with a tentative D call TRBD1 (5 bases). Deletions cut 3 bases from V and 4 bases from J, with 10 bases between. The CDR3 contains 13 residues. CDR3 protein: CASSLQGRYEQYF. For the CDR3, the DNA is TGTGCCAGCAGTTTGCAGGGTCGGTACGAGCAGTACTTC.

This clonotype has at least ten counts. CDR3 residues: CASEGGPDEQFF. DNA for the CDR3: TGTGCCTCGGAGGGAGGGCCGGATGAGCAGTTCTTC. The rearrangement joins TRBV19 to TRBJ2-1; 7 bases are a match to TRBD2. The CDR3 loop spans 12 amino acids. After removal of 11 bases from V and 8 bases from J, the junction contained 9 bases not matched to a gene. Germline CDR1 and CDR2: LNHDA and SQIVND (reference sequence).